The 5 T cell receptor beta chains below were found in one sample sequenced in a study of spatial heterogeneity in lung cancer. TCRdb processed the 5' RACE reads anew with MiXCR; each CDR3 protein has one entry. The sample carries around 75,000 distinct CDR3 sequences, 13% recorded once. Time point given: sample taken at primary tumor resection. Sequencing of whole RNA from tumor, nontumor lung or frozen PBMC involved no sorting. Sequenced here: PBMCs, sampled at surgery. The receptors originated from a male donor with early-stage non-small cell lung cancer.

V is TRBV4-3 and J is TRBJ1-1; D may be TRBD1 (5 bases). The CDR3 spans 13 residues. Trimming stripped 1 base from V and 5 bases from J, with 8 bases between. In germline, CDR1 is LGHNA, CDR2 YSLEER. The CDR3 DNA follows: TGCGCCAGCAGCCAAGGCAGGGTTACTGAAGCTTTCTTT. Translation gives CASSQGRVTEAFF.

This chain joins TRBV12-5 and TRBJ2-7; no clear D. The CDR3 loop spans 13 amino acids. The V and J ends lost 7 bases and 0 bases respectively, with 10 bases between them. Germline loops: CDR1 LGHNT, CDR2 FRNRAP. CDR3 amino acids: CASDTRHSYEQYF. CDR3 in DNA: TGTGCTAGTGACACGCGCCACTCCTACGAGCAGTACTTC.

CDR3 residues: CASSHNDRGRETEAFF. The CDR3 nucleotides are TGTGCCAGCAGCCACAACGACAGGGGGCGAGAAACTGAAGCTTTCTTT. The chain uses TRBV14 and TRBJ1-1; 10 bases align to TRBD1. With V trimmed by 3 bases and J by 5 bases, 9 bases remained unmatched. This CDR3 comprises 16 residues. Germline V gene sequence: CDR1 SGHDN, CDR2 FVKESK.

This clonotype was found a few times. The chain joins TRBV30 to TRBJ1-1; D remains unclear. This CDR3 is built from 13 residues. The germline V and J ends were trimmed by 2 bases and 0 bases, with 7 bases remaining between them. Per the germline V gene, CDR1 is GTSNPN and CDR2 is SVGIG (reference sequence). CDR3 protein: CAWSPGLNTEAFF. The CDR3 DNA follows: TGTGCCTGGAGTCCCGGTTTGAACACTGAAGCTTTCTTT.

This clonotype was counted many times. The chain uses TRBV11-2 and TRBJ2-5; 8 nucleotides match TRBD1. Germline V gene data show CDR1 as SGHAT and CDR2 as FQNNGV. Trimming removed 6 bases from V and 3 bases from J; junction bases left unmatched: 18. CDR3 length: 18 amino acids. The CDR3 protein is CASSSRDRWEGGEETQYF. In DNA form, the CDR3 reads TGTGCCAGCAGTTCCCGGGACAGGTGGGAAGGAGGGGAAGAGACCCAGTACTTC.